The next 7 T cell receptor beta chains were all read from a single sample in a study of identifying expanded T cells in peripheral blood. Produced via immunoSEQ multiplex PCR; TCRdb's table is partial and in-frame only. Here the sample spans about 91,000 clones, 70% to 90% being singletons. Sequencing was done on a sample of blood. These receptors all stem from a person aged 18-69 years in good health.

The chain uses TRBV5-4 and TRBJ2-2; D remains unclear. V dropped 1 base and J dropped 0 bases, with 7 bases sitting between them. The CDR3 runs to 15 residues. Germline-derived CDR1 and CDR2 are SGHNT and YYREEE (reference sequence). The CDR3 loop reads CASSLRTANTGELFF. The CDR3 DNA follows: TGTGCCAGCAGCTTGAGAACGGCGAACACCGGGGAGCTGTTTTTT.

This clone was seen once. The rearrangement links TRBV5-1 to TRBJ1-1, with 8 bases aligning to TRBD1. V trimming: 0 bases; J trimming: 5 bases; junction bases outside the gene matches: 3. The CDR3 has 14 residues. CDR1 is SGHRS, CDR2 YFSETQ, per germline. Written as DNA, the CDR3 is TGCGCCAGCAGCTTGGGGACAGGGCTTACTGAAGCTTTCTTT. It yields the protein CASSLGTGLTEAFF.

V and J are TRBV30 and TRBJ2-1, with D possibly being TRBD2 (6 bases). Germline-derived CDR1 and CDR2 are GTSNPN and SVGIG (reference sequence). V was shortened by 8 bases and J by 6 bases, with 17 bases between the two germline ends. CDR3 size: 13 residues. CDR3 nucleotide sequence: TGTGCCACATTAGCGGCCCGACTCAATGAGCAGTTCTTC. It translates to CATLAARLNEQFF. Filled out from reference TRBV30 and TRBJ2-1, the complete variable domain reads SQTIHQWPATLVQPVGSPLSLECTVEGTSNPNLYWYRQAAGRGLQLLFYSVGIGQISSEVPQNLSASRPQDRQFILSSKKLLLSDSGFYLCATLAARLNEQFFGPGTRLTVL.

The chain combines TRBV5-6 with TRBJ2-3; TRBD1 agrees at 10 bases. This CDR3 spans 14 amino acids. Germline CDR1 SGHDT, CDR2 YYEEEE. Trimming cost V 4 bases and J 6 bases; bases outside gene matches: 5. The CDR3 coding sequence is TGTGCCAGCAGCCGGACAGGGGGGGAGGATACGCAGTATTTT. It encodes CASSRTGGEDTQYF.

J is TRBJ2-3 and V is TRBV7-6; 7 nucleotides line up with TRBD2. The CDR3 runs to 16 residues. V lost 0 bases to trimming and J lost 0 bases; unmatched junction nucleotides: 3. The germline V gene has CDR1 SGHVS and CDR2 FNYEAQ. The CDR3 is CASSLAGGFSTDTQYF. CDR3 bases: TGTGCCAGCAGCTTAGCCGGGGGGTTCAGCACAGATACGCAGTATTTT.

This chain links TRBV5-6 with TRBJ1-2; perhaps TRBD1 as D (6 bases). V lost 0 bases to trimming and J lost 5 bases, with 14 bases between them. The CDR3 has 15 amino acids. CDR1 is SGHDT and CDR2 is YYEEEE in the germline V gene. The CDR3 sequence: CASSLVRGARYGYTF. The CDR3 DNA sequence: TGTGCCAGCAGCTTGGTTCGGGGGGCAAGGTATGGCTACACCTTC. Supplemented by reference TRBV5-6 and TRBJ1-2, the full variable domain reads DAGVTQSPTHLIKTRGQQVTLRCSPKSGHDTVSWYQQALGQGPQFIFQYYEEEERQRGNFPDRFSGHQFPNYSSELNVNALLLGDSALYLCASSLVRGARYGYTFGSGTRLTVV.

V and J are TRBV4-2 and TRBJ2-3, with D perhaps TRBD2 (5 bases). V was shortened by 1 base and J by 4 bases, with 12 bases between the two germline ends. CDR1 is LGHNA, CDR2 YNFKEQ, per germline. The CDR3 contains 15 residues. The CDR3 sequence: CASSQGPAASDTQYF. In nucleotides, the CDR3 is TGTGCCAGCAGCCAAGGACCAGCGGCCTCAGATACGCAGTATTTT.